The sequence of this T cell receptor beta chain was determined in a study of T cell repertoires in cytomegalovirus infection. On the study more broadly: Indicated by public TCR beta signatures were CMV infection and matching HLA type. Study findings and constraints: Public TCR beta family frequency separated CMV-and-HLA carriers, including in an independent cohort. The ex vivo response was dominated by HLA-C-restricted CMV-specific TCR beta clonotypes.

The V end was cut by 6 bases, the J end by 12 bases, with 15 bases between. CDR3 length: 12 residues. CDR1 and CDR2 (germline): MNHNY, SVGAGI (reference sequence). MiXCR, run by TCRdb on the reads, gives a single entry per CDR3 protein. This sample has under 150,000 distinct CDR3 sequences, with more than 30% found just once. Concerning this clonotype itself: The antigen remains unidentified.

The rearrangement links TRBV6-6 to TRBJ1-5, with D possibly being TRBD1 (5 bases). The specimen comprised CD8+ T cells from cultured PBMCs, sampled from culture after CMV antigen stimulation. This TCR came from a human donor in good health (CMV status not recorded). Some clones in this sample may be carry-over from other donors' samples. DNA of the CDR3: TGTGCCAGCAGCCAACCCAGGGCGATCCAGCATTTT. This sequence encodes CASSQPRAIQHF.